The rows below give T cell receptor beta chains drawn from one sample of a study of response to subunit inactivated influenza vaccine. TCRdb reanalysed the RT-PCR reads using MiXCR and keeps one entry per CDR3 protein. The sample lists a few hundred thousand distinct CDR3 sequences; roughly 22% were seen once. The sequencing used PBMCs from blood, collected about 19 months after vaccination. The receptors here all came from a man aged 50 to 69 who received an inactivated influenza vaccine. CDR3s include the opening cysteine and the closing phenylalanine or tryptophan. A D gene is named only where the DNA matches it firmly. A clone size is listed for some rows: how often the clone was seen (once, few, many), or a class if it is expanded.

>TRBV3-1|TRBD2|TRBJ2-5|-
TGTGCCAGCAGCTCGGGACTAGGAGGAGCAGAGACCCAGTACTTC
CASSSGLGGAETQYF
>TRBV20-1|-|TRBJ1-1|-
TGCAGTGCTGTGGTGTTTGGGAACACTGAAGCTTTCTTT
CSAVVFGNTEAFF
>TRBV12-3/TRBV12-4|-|TRBJ1-5|-
TGTGCCAGCAGTACGGACAGTCTGGAGACTCAGCCCCAGCATTTT
CASSTDSLETQPQHF
>TRBV20-1|TRBD2|TRBJ2-3|once
TGCAGTGCTAGATCACTAGCGGAAATCACAGATACGCAGTATTTT
CSARSLAEITDTQYF
>TRBV27|-|TRBJ2-2|-
TGTGCCAGCAGTTTCGTGGGGGGTACGAACACCGGGGAGCTGTTTTTT
CASSFVGGTNTGELFF
>TRBV20-1|TRBD2|TRBJ2-3|-
TGCAGTGCTAGTCCTAGCGGAGACACAGATACGCAGTATTTT
CSASPSGDTDTQYF
>TRBV10-3|-|TRBJ2-5|-
TGTGCCATCAGGGCAAATAGGGACCAAGAGACCCAGTACTTC
CAIRANRDQETQYF
>TRBV4-1|-|TRBJ1-4|many
TGCGCCAGCAGCCCCACAGGGTTCCCTAATGAAAAACTGTTTTTT
CASSPTGFPNEKLFF
>TRBV6-1|TRBD2|TRBJ2-5|many
TGTGCCAGCAGTAGCGGGAGGAGAGAGACCCAGTACTTC
CASSSGRRETQYF
>TRBV12-3/TRBV12-4|-|TRBJ1-2|-
TGTGCCAGCAGCCAGGGAGACTATGGCTACACCTTC
CASSQGDYGYTF
>TRBV7-2|-|TRBJ2-3|few
TGTGCCAGCAGCTTATACAGTAAAGACACAGATACGCAGTATTTT
CASSLYSKDTDTQYF
>TRBV12-3/TRBV12-4|TRBD1|TRBJ1-1|-
TGTGCCAGCAGCCTACGACAGGGATCCATCACTGAAGCTTTCTTT
CASSLRQGSITEAFF
>TRBV28|-|TRBJ1-4|few
TGTGCCACGGGAGAGTTAGGATTCTCTGAAAAACTGTTTTTT
CATGELGFSEKLFF
>TRBV4-3|-|TRBJ2-6|-
TGCGCCAGCAGCCACTCCGTCCGGGGACATCTGAGGAACGGGGCCAACGTCCTGACTTTC
CASSHSVRGHLRNGANVLTF
>TRBV29-1|-|TRBJ2-7|few
TGCAGCGCTAAAGACAAAGCCTACGAGCAGTACTTC
CSAKDKAYEQYF
>TRBV9|-|TRBJ1-2|many
TGTGCCAGCAGCGTAGGACCGGACCGGAACTATGGCTACACCTTC
CASSVGPDRNYGYTF
>TRBV25-1|-|TRBJ2-7|-
TGTGCCAGCAGTAACCTTGGGGGCAGGGTTGAGCAGTACTTC
CASSNLGGRVEQYF
>TRBV18|TRBD1|TRBJ1-4|-
TGTGCCAGCTCACCACGGGACAGGTTCTTGGCGCCCGATGAAAAACTGTTTTTT
CASSPRDRFLAPDEKLFF
>TRBV5-1|-|TRBJ1-2|many
TGCGCCAGCAGCGTTACCGGGCGGGGCTACACCTTC
CASSVTGRGYTF
>TRBV15|-|TRBJ2-5|-
TGTGCCACCAGCAGAGAGGGCAGGGGATTCCAAGAGACCCAGTACTTC
CATSREGRGFQETQYF
>TRBV7-9|-|TRBJ1-2|-
TGTGCCAGCAGTCCAACAGGGCCCTATGGCTACACCTTC
CASSPTGPYGYTF
>TRBV11-2|-|TRBJ1-2|many
TGTGCCAGCAGCTTATTTTCGGTGGCCTCCCGCTATGGCTACACCTTC
CASSLFSVASRYGYTF
>TRBV6-1|TRBD1|TRBJ1-2|-
TGTGCCAGCAGTGAAGCGGGACAGGTCGGCTATGGCTACACCTTC
CASSEAGQVGYGYTF
>TRBV7-2|TRBD1|TRBJ2-5|few
TGTGCCAGCAGCTTAGGGACAGGGATTTTAGAGACCCAGTACTTC
CASSLGTGILETQYF
>TRBV20-1|TRBD2|TRBJ2-3|-
TGCAGTGCTAGAGTGTGGACTAGCGGGGATGCGGATACGCAGTATTTT
CSARVWTSGDADTQYF
>TRBV28|-|TRBJ2-6|-
TGTGCCAGCACTGACGGACGCTCTGGGGCCAACGTCCTGACTTTC
CASTDGRSGANVLTF
>TRBV7-2|-|TRBJ2-3|-
TGTGCCAGCAGCCAGAGGACAGATACGCAGTATTTT
CASSQRTDTQYF
>TRBV7-2|-|TRBJ2-2|-
TGTGTCAGCAGCTTAGCCCCCAACACCGGGGAGCTGTTTTTT
CVSSLAPNTGELFF
>TRBV27|-|TRBJ2-3|-
TGTCCCAACGGCCCCGGACGAGACACAGATACGCAGTATTTT
CPNGPGRDTDTQYF
>TRBV20-1|-|TRBJ1-1|many
TGCAGTGCTGTAAAGGGACATATGAACACTGAAGCTTTCTTT
CSAVKGHMNTEAFF
>TRBV3-1|TRBD1|TRBJ1-1|few
TGTGCCAGCAGCCTACAGGGGGCTACCACTGAAGCTTTCTTT
CASSLQGATTEAFF
>TRBV24-1|-|TRBJ2-1|-
TGTGCCACCAGTGATTTGTATGAGCAGTTCTTC
CATSDLYEQFF
>TRBV20-1|TRBD2|TRBJ2-1|-
TGCAGTGCTATCTCGGGGGGGCTACGAATCAATGAGCAGTTCTTC
CSAISGGLRINEQFF
>TRBV27|TRBD2|TRBJ2-7|-
TGTGCCAGCAGTTTTATCTCTAGCGGAGGCTCCTACGAGCAGTACTTC
CASSFISSGGSYEQYF
>TRBV3-1|-|TRBJ2-3|-
TGTGCCAGCAGCCAAGGAGGAATTAGTGGGGATACGCAGTATTTT
CASSQGGISGDTQYF
>TRBV4-3|TRBD1|TRBJ1-6|-
TGCGCCAGCAGCCAGGACAGGGCAATAGCACCCCTCCACTTT
CASSQDRAIAPLHF
>TRBV7-2|-|TRBJ2-7|-
TGTGCCAGCAGCTTAGGTGTTGTAGACGAGCAGTACTTC
CASSLGVVDEQYF
>TRBV29-1|-|TRBJ2-7|few
TGCAGCGTTTCCCTGGGAAGGGGATACGAGCAGTACTTC
CSVSLGRGYEQYF
>TRBV18|TRBD1|TRBJ1-6|-
TGTGCCAGCTCACCGACAGGGGAGATTTCACCCCTCCACTTT
CASSPTGEISPLHF
>TRBV7-9|TRBD2|TRBJ2-3|-
TGTGCCAGCAGCCACCCGCTAGCGGGAGTCCTCGATACGCAGTATTTT
CASSHPLAGVLDTQYF
>TRBV20-1|-|TRBJ1-6|few
TGCAGTGCTAGTTCTCAGGGATCAGTTTCACCCCTCCACTTT
CSASSQGSVSPLHF
>TRBV5-1|TRBD1|TRBJ2-7|-
TGCGCCAGCAGCTTAGCACCCGGGACAGGGACCTACGAGCAGTACTTC
CASSLAPGTGTYEQYF
>TRBV28|-|TRBJ1-5|many
TGTGCCAGCACCCCAAGGTTGGGGGATCAGCCCCAGCATTTT
CASTPRLGDQPQHF
>TRBV11-2|TRBD1|TRBJ1-2|many
TGTGCCAGCAGCCCAGGGGGGGGGAACTATGGCTACACCTTC
CASSPGGGNYGYTF
>TRBV5-4|TRBD1|TRBJ1-2|-
TGTGCCAGCAGCTTGTTAGGACAGGCGGACTATGGCTACACCTTC
CASSLLGQADYGYTF
>TRBV7-6|-|TRBJ1-6|few
TGTGCCAGCAGCTTGACGGGACCGGGCGATTCACCCCTCCACTTT
CASSLTGPGDSPLHF
>TRBV19|-|TRBJ1-2|few
TGTGCCAGTAGTATTGCGGCGCAGGGCGGCTATGGCTACACCTTC
CASSIAAQGGYGYTF
>TRBV18|-|TRBJ2-7|-
TGTGCCAGCTCGCTCCGGGCGGATGGCGAGCAGTACTTC
CASSLRADGEQYF
>TRBV6-2/TRBV6-3|-|TRBJ1-1|-
TGTGCCAGCAGTTACGAACCTGGCCTTAGGCCGAACACTGAAGCTTTCTTT
CASSYEPGLRPNTEAFF
>TRBV5-1|TRBD1|TRBJ2-7|few
TGCGCCAGCAGCGCCGGGGACAGCACCTACGAGCAGTACTTC
CASSAGDSTYEQYF
>TRBV4-3|TRBD2|TRBJ2-5|few
TGCGCCAGCAGCCAACGGGGGGGACTAGCGGGGACCCGGGAGACCCAGTACTTC
CASSQRGGLAGTRETQYF